This TCR beta chain emerged from a study of blood T cells in healthy people across ages. CDR1 and CDR2 from the germline V gene are MNHEY and SVGAGI. The CDR3 spans 13 residues. V lost 5 bases, J lost 5 bases, and 12 bases lay in between. This clonotype has more than one count but fewer than ten. Its specificity is unknown. Next came a second PCR, run for about 6 to 12 cycles, which used a sample-barcoded 5' primer along with a J-beta primer mix. TCRdb itself ran the 5' RACE reads through MiXCR, one entry per CDR3 protein. The sample has over a million distinct CDR3 sequences, roughly 64% seen once. The sample providers were healthy Caucasian people from Russia, aged about 6 to 100. Researchers isolated at least 7 million PBMCs per sample. General study points: Long-lived donors carried more naive CD4+ cells and greater diversity than aged donors. Leaving the PBMCs unsorted stopped any conclusive comparison of naive versus antigen-experienced cells.

The source of this sequence is a man younger than 35 in good health. The chain recombines TRBV6-5 with TRBJ2-5; D is unresolved. Sequenced: blood. The chain's CDR3 is CASSVSRLETQYF. The CDR3 coding sequence is TGTGCCAGCAGTGTCTCACGCTTGGAGACCCAGTACTTC.